Listed below are T cell receptor beta chains from one sample, sequenced in a study of cytomegalovirus exposure and HLA in healthy donors. Assay used: immunoSEQ multiplex PCR; TCRdb lists only in-frame clones, some missing. The sample records under 200,000 clones, roughly 77% being singletons. The sequencing input was PBMCs. These receptor sequences come from a male donor in good health and CMV-seropositive. CDR3s include the opening cysteine and the closing phenylalanine or tryptophan. Fields, in order: V gene, J gene, CDR3 protein.

v_gene: TRBV7-9; j_gene: TRBJ2-3; CDR3aa: CASSLAFGLADTDTQYF
v_gene: TRBV9; j_gene: TRBJ2-7; CDR3aa: CASSASSGVPYEQYF
v_gene: TRBV19; j_gene: TRBJ2-6; CDR3aa: CASSMGTSGSSIANVLTF
v_gene: TRBV6-6; j_gene: TRBJ1-5; CDR3aa: CASSYPYSNQPQHF
v_gene: TRBV21-1; j_gene: TRBJ1-6; CDR3aa: CASSNRTANSPLHF
v_gene: TRBV7-6; j_gene: TRBJ1-5; CDR3aa: CASSLGGGNQPQHF
v_gene: TRBV7-2; j_gene: TRBJ2-5; CDR3aa: CASAQDLAAGGETQYF
v_gene: TRBV7-2; j_gene: TRBJ1-5; CDR3aa: CASSLGSGVNQPQHF
v_gene: TRBV5-1; j_gene: TRBJ2-1; CDR3aa: CASSPGTSGSGEQFF
v_gene: TRBV5-1; j_gene: TRBJ1-1; CDR3aa: CASSLQGHTEAFF
v_gene: TRBV28; j_gene: TRBJ1-5; CDR3aa: CASSSDTRSNQPQHF
v_gene: TRBV10-1; j_gene: TRBJ1-2; CDR3aa: CASSQAGGPGGYTF
v_gene: TRBV7-9; j_gene: TRBJ1-1; CDR3aa: CASSLSYTEAFF
v_gene: TRBV21-1; j_gene: TRBJ1-2; CDR3aa: CASSKGGVGGADYGYTF
v_gene: TRBV30; j_gene: TRBJ2-1; CDR3aa: CAWSPRLAGPSGQFF
v_gene: TRBV6-6; j_gene: TRBJ2-7; CDR3aa: CASSSGGITEQYF
v_gene: TRBV25-1; j_gene: TRBJ1-3; CDR3aa: CASSAQGLGNTIYF
v_gene: TRBV10-3; j_gene: TRBJ2-3; CDR3aa: CASQREGQDTQYF
v_gene: TRBV27; j_gene: TRBJ1-1; CDR3aa: CASSFLPGQNTEAFF